Below are 30 T cell receptor beta chains sequenced from a single sample in a study of glioma-infiltrating T cells. The iRepertoire nested amplicon-rescue multiplex PCR amplified TCR alpha and beta CDR3s from RNA. One entry per CDR3 protein, called by TCRdb with MiXCR from the multiplex PCR reads. This table holds 300,000 to 450,000 distinct CDR3 sequences, roughly two fifths found once. The sample taken for sequencing was glioma tissue, nonneoplastic brain tissue, or PBMCs (not recorded which). The receptors originated from a human donor with low-grade glioma or glioblastoma, undergoing nonglioma brain surgery, or in good health (not recorded which).

The chain employs TRBV5-6 and TRBJ1-1; TRBD1 matches at 8 bases. V lost 5 bases to trimming and J lost 1 base; unmatched junction nucleotides: 4. This CDR3 has 14 residues. The germline CDR1 and CDR2 sequences are SGHDT and YYEEEE. The CDR3 loop is CASSGDRGNTEAFF. Here the CDR3 DNA reads TGTGCCAGCAGTGGCGACAGGGGGAACACTGAAGCTTTCTTT.

Concerning this clonotype itself: This likely comes from a read error, as the CDR3 has no conserved phenylalanine or tryptophan at its end. V usage is TRBV7-9 and J usage is TRBJ2-2; 7 nucleotides match TRBD1. The CDR3 is 18 amino acids. CDR1 is SEHNR and CDR2 is FQNEAQ in the germline V gene (reference sequence). V was pared by 5 bases and J by 5 bases, with 17 bases of the junction left unmatched. Here the CDR3 DNA reads TGTGCCAGCAGCCCCAGCACGCTTTACAGGGGAAAGACCGGGGAGCTGTTTTCT. Translated: CASSPSTLYRGKTGELFS.

This chain connects TRBV29-1 to TRBJ1-2, with D maybe TRBD1 (5 bases). V lost 6 bases and J lost 4, with 12 bases in between. This CDR3 is 12 amino acids long. Germline V gene sequence: CDR1 SQVTM, CDR2 ANQGSEA. The CDR3 DNA reads TGCAGCGTGGGGGACGACCGCTATGGCTACACCTTC. Amino acids: CSVGDDRYGYTF.

The rearrangement uses TRBV7-2 and TRBJ2-7; possible D gene TRBD1, 6 bases. Deletions cut 7 bases from V and 3 bases from J, with 16 bases between. The CDR3 sequence is 14 residues long. CDR1 and CDR2 from the germline V gene are SGHTA and FQGNSA. CDR3 loop: CASTTNQGIYEQYF. The CDR3 DNA reads TGTGCCAGCACTACTAATCAGGGGATCTACGAGCAGTACTTC.

This clonotype has a count of ten or more. This chain joins TRBV7-2 and TRBJ1-2, with D tentatively TRBD1 (5 bases). The CDR3 extends over 16 amino acids. Per the germline V gene, CDR1 is SGHTA and CDR2 is FQGNSA. V was cut by 1 base and J by 3 bases, with 15 bases left in between. The CDR3 spells CASSLGSAGTDYGYTF. Here the CDR3 DNA reads TGTGCCAGCAGCTTAGGTTCGGCAGGGACCGACTATGGCTACACCTTC. Looking up the rest from reference TRBV7-2 and TRBJ1-2 gives the full variable domain: GAGVSQSPSNKVTEKGKDVELRCDPISGHTALYWYRQSLGQGLEFLIYFQGNSAPDKSGLPSDRFSAERTGGSVSTLTIQRTQQEDSAVYLCASSLGSAGTDYGYTFGSGTRLTVV.

V usage is TRBV4-1 and J usage is TRBJ1-5; D not certain. V lost 0 bases to trimming and J lost 6 bases, with 15 bases between them. The germline gives CDR1 MGHRA, CDR2 YSYEKL. The length of the CDR3 is 16 residues. Here the CDR3 reads CASSQEVWGSIQPQHF. The CDR3 nucleotides read TGCGCCAGCAGCCAAGAGGTTTGGGGATCAATTCAGCCCCAGCATTTT.

Comments on this clonotype: The junction and the germline gene differ at one end; a read error may be behind it. The chain recombines TRBV28 with TRBJ2-5; 7 nucleotides match TRBD1. There are 16 residues in the CDR3. Germline loops: CDR1 MDHEN, CDR2 SYDVKM. The CDR3 reads CASSPRQGSGRETRYF. The CDR3 nucleotides are TGTGCCAGCAGTCCCCGACAGGGAAGTGGTAGAGAGACCCGGTACTTC.

This clonotype was observed at least ten times. The V call is TRBV27, the J call TRBJ1-1; D is possibly TRBD1 (6 bases). Germline CDR1 and CDR2: MNHEY and SMNVEV (reference sequence). V lost 4 bases, J lost 3 bases, and 12 bases lay in between. The length of the CDR3 is 14 residues. In DNA, the CDR3 is TGTGCCAGCAGTTACCTACAGGGTGACACTGAAGCTTTCTTT. Protein product: CASSYLQGDTEAFF.

In its sample, this clonotype was seen many times. This rearrangement joins TRBV28 to TRBJ1-1, with TRBD1 matching 8 bases. Looked up from germline, CDR1 is MDHEN and CDR2 is SYDVKM. Germline trimming cut 5 bases from V and 1 base from J; bases unmatched to any gene: 6. This CDR3 has 15 residues. The DNA of the CDR3 is TGTGCCAGCAGTACTCACGACAGGGGGAACACTGAAGCTTTCTTT. As protein: CASSTHDRGNTEAFF.

This clonotype has only a few counts. A much larger clone lies a single base off, so this may be a read error. The gene calls are TRBV20-1 and TRBJ2-3; no definite D call. Trimming shortened V by 2 bases and J by 2 bases, and 14 bases separated the two germline ends. Germline CDR1 and CDR2: DFQATT and SNEGSKA (reference sequence). The CDR3 consists of 15 residues. CDR3 amino acids: CSARSLLTVTDTQYF. For the CDR3, the DNA is TGCAGTGCTAGATCCCTCTTGACTGTCACAGATACGCAGTATTTT.

This chain uses TRBV5-1 with TRBJ2-7; D possibly matches TRBD1 or TRBD2 (5 bases each). Trimming shortened V by 8 bases and J by 3 bases, and 12 bases separated the two germline ends. The CDR3 is 12 residues long. Germline V CDR1 and CDR2: SGHRS, YFSETQ. CDR3 protein: CARLGTNYEQYF. The CDR3 DNA reads TGCGCCAGGCTCGGGACGAACTACGAGCAGTACTTC.

This clonotype was detected many times. V usage is TRBV20-1 and J usage is TRBJ2-1; 7 bases line up with TRBD1. The CDR3 has 14 residues. V was clipped by 6 bases and J by 2 bases; unmatched bases: 7. Germline lookup yields CDR1 DFQATT and CDR2 SNEGSKA (reference sequence). CDR3 in DNA: TGCAGTGCCCTGACAGGGAACCCCTACAATGAGCAGTTCTTC. It codes for CSALTGNPYNEQFF.

The genes are TRBV6-1 and TRBJ2-5; no definite D call. Deletions cut 4 bases from V and 2 bases from J, with 20 bases between. The germline gives CDR1 MNHNS, CDR2 SASEGT. This CDR3 region has 17 residues. CDR3 region: CASSASLEPSPQETQYF. The CDR3 DNA is TGTGCCAGCAGTGCCTCTCTGGAACCAAGTCCACAAGAGACCCAGTACTTC.

This clonotype has at least ten counts. V gene TRBV28 combines with J gene TRBJ1-2; D gene unclear. V gave up 5 bases and J gave up 4 bases, with 11 bases separating them. The CDR3 sequence is 13 residues long. The germline gives CDR1 MDHEN, CDR2 SYDVKM. The CDR3 is CASSPPNFYGYTF. CDR3 DNA sequence: TGTGCCAGCAGTCCCCCAAACTTCTATGGCTACACCTTC.

The chain has TRBV28 and TRBJ2-1, with a possible D match to TRBD2 (6 bases). V shed 2 bases and J shed 0 bases, with 11 bases lying between them. The CDR3 is 16 amino acids. Germline V CDR1 and CDR2: MDHEN, SYDVKM. CDR3 loop: CASSLEAGLSYNEQFF. DNA of the CDR3: TGTGCCAGCAGTTTAGAGGCGGGACTCTCCTACAATGAGCAGTTCTTC. Variable domain in full (rest from reference TRBV28 and TRBJ2-1): DVKVTQSSRYLVKRTGEKVFLECVQDMDHENMFWYRQDPGLGLRLIYFSYDVKMKEKGDIPEGYSVSREKKERFSLILESASTNQTSMYLCASSLEAGLSYNEQFFGPGTRLTVL.

The CDR3 DNA follows: TGCAGCGTCCCAGCGGGACTCGCCTATGACAATGAGCAGTTCTTC. Protein sequence: CSVPAGLAYDNEQFF. The V call is TRBV29-1, the J call TRBJ2-1, with 7 nucleotides matching TRBD2. Germline loops: CDR1 SQVTM, CDR2 ANQGSEA. The CDR3 is 15 amino acids. Trimming cost V 6 bases and J 5 bases; bases outside gene matches: 13.

The CDR3 loop is CAMTKGGLAGTGELFF. DNA of the CDR3: TGTGCCATGACTAAGGGGGGTCTAGCAGGCACCGGGGAGCTGTTTTTT. This chain uses TRBV12-3 or TRBV12-4 with TRBJ2-2; D may be TRBD1 or TRBD2 (6 bases each). Deletions cut 10 bases from V and 4 bases from J, with 22 bases between. This CDR3 comprises 16 residues.

This clonotype was observed once. The J gene is TRBJ2-5, the V gene TRBV6-2 or TRBV6-3; a possible D gene is TRBD1 (6 bases). Trimming stripped 6 bases from V and 1 base from J, with 18 bases between. The CDR3 has 16 amino acids. Germline values: CDR1 MNHEY, CDR2 SVGEGT. The CDR3 nucleotides read TGTGCCAGCAGCAACACCCCAGGGGAGAGCCAAGAGACCCAGTACTTC. This translates into CASSNTPGESQETQYF.

The gene calls are TRBV20-1 and TRBJ2-1; tentatively, D is TRBD1 (6 bases). CDR1 is DFQATT, CDR2 SNEGSKA, per germline (reference sequence). The CDR3 consists of 16 residues. Deletions cut 5 bases from V and 2 bases from J, with 19 bases between. The CDR3 nucleotides are TGCAGTGCTGTCAAAAGGGAAGGGGGTGCCTACAATGAGCAGTTCTTC. As protein: CSAVKREGGAYNEQFF.

Only a few counts were recorded for this clonotype. For the CDR3, the DNA is TGCAGTGCTCGGACCTGGGACTACGAGCAGTACTTC. Translating gives CSARTWDYEQYF. The chain carries TRBV20-1 and TRBJ2-7; D is unclear. The CDR3 loop spans 12 amino acids. Between the trimmed V and J ends, which lost 5 bases and 3 bases, there was a span of 11 bases. The germline V gene encodes CDR1 DFQATT and CDR2 SNEGSKA (reference sequence).

The table lists this clonotype with many counts. This chain uses TRBV6-2 or TRBV6-3 with TRBJ2-7; D may match TRBD1 or TRBD2 (5 bases each). Germline V gene data show CDR1 as MNHEY and CDR2 as SVGEGT. With 5 bases removed from V and 6 bases from J, the gap between germline ends came to 20 bases. This CDR3 is 15 amino acids long. CDR3 coding DNA: TGTGCCAGCAGTCACCACTCCGGGACGCTGGTCGAGCAGTACTTC. This encodes CASSHHSGTLVEQYF.

A note on this clonotype: This may be a read error: a much more frequent sequence differs by one nucleotide. This sequence joins TRBV20-1 and TRBJ1-1; unclear D gene. There are 13 residues in the CDR3. The germline gives CDR1 DFQATT, CDR2 SNEGSKA (reference sequence). The CDR3 loop is CRVYSGLDTEAFF. The DNA for the CDR3 is TGCAGAGTCTACAGCGGTTTGGACACTGAAGCTTTCTTT.

Turning to this clonotype: At one end the junction does not follow the germline gene, possibly because of a read error. J is TRBJ2-7 and V is TRBV19; 8 bases agree with TRBD2. The CDR3 covers 17 residues. Germline V gene data show CDR1 as LNHDA and CDR2 as SQIVND (reference sequence). DNA for the CDR3: TGTGCCAGTAGTATATTCGGCGAGATGCGGGGGGCTTACGGGCAGTACTTC. Translation: CASSIFGEMRGAYGQYF.

This clonotype was recorded a few times. The rearrangement joins TRBV28 to TRBJ2-7; D ambiguous. Trimming took 7 bases from V and 1 from J, leaving 11 bases between them. Looked up from germline, CDR1 is MDHEN and CDR2 is SYDVKM. This CDR3 comprises 13 residues. In DNA, the CDR3 is TGTGCCAGCAAAATCCCAGTTTCCTACGAGCAGTACTTC. Amino acid sequence: CASKIPVSYEQYF.

CDR3 region: CASSLVGGPLNEQFF. The CDR3 DNA is TGTGCCAGCAGTTTAGTAGGGGGCCCTCTGAATGAGCAGTTCTTC. The chain employs TRBV28 and TRBJ2-1, with 7 bases matching TRBD1. The ends lost 2 bases at V and 7 bases at J; junction bases unmatched: 8. The CDR3 sequence is 15 residues long. The germline V gene has CDR1 MDHEN and CDR2 SYDVKM.

J is TRBJ1-2 and V is TRBV2, with D hard to call. The CDR3 runs to 13 residues. Germline CDR1 is SNHLY and CDR2 is FYNNEI. The V end was cut by 2 bases, the J end by 7 bases, with 11 bases between. CDR3 region: CASSETGSGGYTF. The CDR3, as DNA: TGTGCCAGCAGTGAAACTGGTTCAGGTGGCTACACCTTC.

This clonotype is a singleton in its sample. A much larger clone is a single base away; this may be a read error. The chain recombines TRBV28 with TRBJ1-4; D may be TRBD1 (5 bases). V gave up 2 bases and J gave up 3 bases, with 19 bases separating them. Germline lookup yields CDR1 MDHEN and CDR2 SYDVKM. CDR3 size: 18 residues. The CDR3 DNA reads TGTGCCAGCAGTTTAGCGGGACTGAGGCTTGCAGCTAATGAAAAACTGTTTTTT. Translated, it gives CASSLAGLRLAANEKLFF.

This chain links TRBV28 with TRBJ2-6; TRBD1 matches 9 bases. Germline CDR1 and CDR2: MDHEN and SYDVKM. The CDR3 loop spans 18 amino acids. V lost 4 bases to trimming and J lost 1 base; unmatched junction nucleotides: 8. The CDR3 DNA reads as TGTGCCAGCAGTTCCCCCTCGGGACAGGGTTCTGGGGCCAACGTCCTGACTTTC. Translating it yields CASSSPSGQGSGANVLTF.

This clonotype appeared a few times. The chain uses TRBV4-3 and TRBJ2-1, with D perhaps being TRBD1 or TRBD2 (5 bases each). The CDR3 extends over 15 amino acids. The germline gives CDR1 LGHNA, CDR2 YSLEER. V dropped 0 bases and J dropped 9 bases, with 15 bases sitting between them. CDR3: CASSQEPGAEGEQFF. The CDR3 DNA follows: TGCGCCAGCAGCCAAGAACCCGGGGCCGAGGGTGAGCAGTTCTTC.

This clonotype showed up just a few times. The chain carries TRBV12-3 or TRBV12-4 and TRBJ2-7; TRBD1 matches at 7 bases. The J segment lost 3 bases and the V segment lost 5 bases, leaving 7 bases of the junction unmatched. There are 14 residues in the CDR3. As DNA, the CDR3 is TGTGCCAGCAGTCCGGTGGGACAGATCTACGAGCAGTACTTC. As protein: CASSPVGQIYEQYF.